One and the same sample provided the 22 T cell receptor beta chains below, sequenced in a study of cytomegalovirus exposure and HLA in healthy donors. PCR involved 60 Vbeta and 13 Jbeta primers. Using immunoSEQ multiplex PCR, the repertoire was profiled, and TCRdb retains in-frame clones only, with some absent. The data hold about 90,000 clones, with around 78% observed a single time. The sequenced sample consisted of PBMCs. The receptor source for this set is a woman aged 35 to 49 in good health and CMV-seropositive.

V and J are TRBV19 and TRBJ2-7, with D uncertain. Germline loops: CDR1 LNHDA, CDR2 SQIVND (reference sequence). CDR3 length: 13 amino acids. V shed 6 bases and J shed 10 bases, with 19 bases lying between them. CDR3 DNA sequence: TGTGCCAGTAGCATGGAGCCCACTAATTACCAGTACTTC. Translated, it gives CASSMEPTNYQYF.

V and J are TRBV6-1 and TRBJ2-7; D is undetermined. Germline V lookup: CDR1 MNHNS, CDR2 SASEGT. Trimming cost V 4 bases and J 0 bases, with 10 bases left between them. The CDR3 is 14 amino acids. CDR3 in amino acids: CASSGQVSSYEQYF. CDR3 bases: TGTGCCAGCAGTGGACAAGTAAGCTCCTACGAGCAGTACTTC.

This clone showed up just once. The junction departs from the called germline gene at one end, perhaps through a read error. The rearrangement joins TRBV7-7 to TRBJ2-1; 10 positions agree with TRBD1. Germline values: CDR1 SSHAT, CDR2 FNYEAQ (reference sequence). CDR3 length equals 15 residues. The DNA of the CDR3 is TGTGCTAGCAGCCCCGGGACAGGGGTCCACAATGAGCAGTTCTTC. This translates into CASSPGTGVHNEQFF.

The gene calls are TRBV19 and TRBJ2-3; TRBD1 aligns across 10 bases. CDR1 and CDR2 (germline): LNHDA, SQIVND (reference sequence). Trimming removed 10 bases from V and 2 bases from J; junction bases left unmatched: 9. The CDR3 spans 15 residues. The CDR3 spells CATAPGTGDTDTQYF. The CDR3 DNA sequence: TGTGCCACCGCCCCCGGGACAGGGGACACAGATACGCAGTATTTT.

The J gene is TRBJ2-1, the V gene TRBV27; the D gene is possibly TRBD1 (6 bases). Germline CDR1 reads MNHEY; CDR2 reads SMNVEV (reference sequence). CDR3 length: 16 residues. Trimming shortened V by 2 bases and J by 5 bases, and 16 bases separated the two germline ends. The CDR3 is CASSLGGGQRHNEQFF. The CDR3, as DNA: TGTGCCAGCAGTTTAGGGGGCGGACAGAGGCACAATGAGCAGTTCTTC.

This chain links TRBV9 with TRBJ1-1; no reliable D call. This CDR3 spans 15 amino acids. V was pared by 4 bases and J by 5 bases, with 18 bases between. Germline lookup yields CDR1 SGDLS and CDR2 YYNGEE. This chain's CDR3 is CASSPGGFSGTEAFF. The CDR3 DNA reads TGTGCCAGCAGCCCCGGTGGCTTTTCCGGGACTGAAGCTTTCTTT.

This CDR3 is CSVEAGIYGEQYF. The DNA for the CDR3 is TGCAGCGTTGAAGCCGGGATCTATGGCGAGCAGTACTTC. The chain combines TRBV29-1 with TRBJ2-7, with D possibly TRBD2 on 5 matching bases. The CDR3 totals 13 residues. V lost 1 base, J lost 6 bases, and 13 bases lay in between. From germline, CDR1 is SQVTM and CDR2 ANQGSEA.

Comment on this clone: Other DNA sequences from this sample encode an identical CDR3 as well. This chain joins TRBV27 and TRBJ1-5; perhaps TRBD1 as D (6 bases). Germline CDR1 MNHEY, CDR2 SMNVEV (reference sequence). V dropped 5 bases and J dropped 6 bases, with 14 bases sitting between them. CDR3 length: 14 residues. CDR3 DNA sequence: TGTGCCAGCAGTCAAGGGGGGGGAAGTCAGCCCCAGCATTTT. Protein: CASSQGGGSQPQHF.

This clone was seen just once. The CDR3 DNA reads TGTGCCATCCTCGAAGACAGGGAATGGTGGCAGCCCCAGCATTTT. It yields the protein CAILEDREWWQPQHF. This chain links TRBV6-4 with TRBJ1-5, with 7 bases aligning to TRBD1. In germline, CDR1 is MRHNA, CDR2 SNTAGT. V trimming: 10 bases; J trimming: 7 bases; junction bases outside the gene matches: 16. This CDR3 region has 15 residues.

This chain uses TRBV19 with TRBJ2-3; D perhaps matches TRBD2 (6 bases). CDR1 and CDR2 from the germline V gene are LNHDA and SQIVND (reference sequence). The V end lost 3 bases, the J end lost 10 bases, and 23 bases lay between the germline ends. This CDR3 has 16 amino acids. CDR3 in DNA: TGTGCCAGTAGTATCGGGGTGTCTGGGGGGATCCGGGCGCAGTATTTT. Amino acid sequence: CASSIGVSGGIRAQYF. The entire variable domain, with the rest obtained from reference TRBV19 and TRBJ2-3, is as follows: DGGITQSPKYLFRKEGQNVTLSCEQNLNHDAMYWYRQDPGQGLRLIYYSQIVNDFQKGDIAEGYSVSREKKESFPLTVTSAQKNPTAFYLCASSIGVSGGIRAQYFGPGTRLTVL.

The V and J genes are TRBV4-3 and TRBJ2-1; 7 bases line up with TRBD2. CDR3 size: 16 residues. Trimming cost V 1 base and J 8 bases; bases outside gene matches: 11. Germline V gene sequence: CDR1 LGHNA, CDR2 YSLEER. DNA of the CDR3: TGCGCCAGCAGCCAAGTTGCTAGCGGTCTTTCTGATGAGCAGTTCTTC. Its translation: CASSQVASGLSDEQFF.

The chain uses TRBV27 and TRBJ2-7; 12 bases match TRBD2. The V segment lost 1 base and the J segment 5 bases; nucleotides outside the gene matches: 6. The CDR3 runs 16 residues. Germline CDR1 reads MNHEY; CDR2 reads SMNVEV (reference sequence). CDR3 DNA: TGTGCCAGCAGTTTATTGGGACTAGCGGGTGGAAACGAGCAGTACTTC. Translated: CASSLLGLAGGNEQYF.

V and J are TRBV27 and TRBJ1-2, with TRBD1 matching over 8 bases. The germline V gene has CDR1 MNHEY and CDR2 SMNVEV (reference sequence). The CDR3 has 13 amino acids. J was trimmed by 6 bases and V by 2 bases; bases with no gene match: 2. The CDR3 loop reads CASSLDRGHGYTF. CDR3 nucleotides: TGTGCCAGCAGTTTAGACAGGGGTCATGGCTACACCTTC.

This rearrangement joins TRBV30 to TRBJ1-3, with 7 bases aligning to TRBD1. The CDR3 contains 14 residues. Germline CDR1 is GTSNPN and CDR2 is SVGIG (reference sequence). With 6 bases clipped from V and 1 base from J, the junction kept 6 bases outside the gene matches. CDR3 bases: TGTGCCTGCCCAAGACAGGGTTCTGGAAACACCATATATTTT. It is translated as CACPRQGSGNTIYF.

CDR3 nucleotides: TGTGCCAGCAGCCGGGACAGACTCCAAGAGACCCAGTACTTC. Protein product: CASSRDRLQETQYF. The V gene is TRBV7-8, the J gene TRBJ2-5; TRBD1 matches at 7 bases. The CDR3 loop spans 14 amino acids. Germline CDR1 and CDR2: SGHVS and FQNEAQ. J gave up 1 base and V 5 bases, and 4 bases lay outside the gene matches. Full variable domain (outside the CDR3, taken from reference TRBV7-8 and TRBJ2-5): GAGVSQSPRYKVAKRGQDVALRCDPISGHVSLFWYQQALGQGPEFLTYFQNEAQLDKSGLPSDRFFAERPEGSVSTLKIQRTQQEDSAVYLCASSRDRLQETQYFGPGTRLLVL.

The CDR3: CASSSPRDRNWDTQYF. The DNA for the CDR3 is TGTGCCAGCAGTTCACCCCGGGACAGAAATTGGGATACGCAGTATTTT. This sequence joins TRBV6-6 and TRBJ2-3, with 7 bases fitting TRBD1. V trimming: 4 bases; J trimming: 6 bases; junction bases outside the gene matches: 13. The germline gives CDR1 MNHNY, CDR2 SVGAGI (reference sequence). The CDR3 sequence is 16 residues long.

The chain carries TRBV4-1 and TRBJ2-3, with unresolved D. Germline loops: CDR1 MGHRA, CDR2 YSYEKL. The germline V and J ends were trimmed by 1 base and 0 bases, with 5 bases remaining between them. The CDR3 totals 14 residues. The CDR3 DNA reads TGCGCCAGCAGCCAAGGTTATAGCACAGATACGCAGTATTTT. Its translation: CASSQGYSTDTQYF.

This chain links TRBV5-1 with TRBJ2-5; D gene unclear. The CDR3 is 13 residues long. Germline loops: CDR1 SGHRS, CDR2 YFSETQ. V was cut by 5 bases and J by 4 bases, with 12 bases left in between. The CDR3 DNA follows: TGCGCCAGCAGGGTAGAGGTCCCAGAGACCCAGTACTTC. Protein sequence: CASRVEVPETQYF.

A single count supports this clone. The chain employs TRBV6-5 and TRBJ1-1; 7 bases are shared with TRBD1. CDR3 length: 13 amino acids. The V gene's germline CDR1 is MNHEY and CDR2 SVGAGI. Unmatched junction bases numbered 10, after V lost 6 bases and J lost 9 bases. CDR3 sequence reads: CASRVPGQSKAFF. CDR3 nucleotides: TGTGCCAGCAGGGTCCCGGGACAGTCCAAAGCTTTCTTT.

The CDR3 region has the DNA TGTGCCAGCAGCTTAGATACAGGTTCGGGAGGGGAGCAGTTCTTC. Its translation is CASSLDTGSGGEQFF. The chain uses TRBV7-2 and TRBJ2-1; TRBD2 agrees at 8 bases. The germline CDR1 and CDR2 sequences are SGHTA and FQGNSA. Trimming removed 1 base from V and 10 bases from J; junction bases left unmatched: 9. This CDR3 region has 15 residues.

The chain uses TRBV18 and TRBJ2-7; TRBD2 matches 7 bases. CDR1 and CDR2 (germline): KGHSH, LQKENI. There are 18 residues in the CDR3. V was clipped by 2 bases and J by 5 bases; unmatched bases: 18. CDR3 nucleotide sequence: TGTGCCAGCTCACCAGACAGCGCTCGGACTAGGGGAGACCACGAGCAGTACTTC. Encoded protein: CASSPDSARTRGDHEQYF.

This clone was recorded a few times. This chain links TRBV19 with TRBJ2-2; D perhaps matches TRBD2 (6 bases). The CDR3 spans 15 residues. V lost 6 bases and J lost 5, with 16 bases in between. The germline gives CDR1 LNHDA, CDR2 SQIVND (reference sequence). The CDR3 coding sequence is TGTGCCAGTAGAACAACTAGCAGCGGTACCGGGGAGCTGTTTTTT. The encoded protein is CASRTTSSGTGELFF.